These 26 T cell receptor beta chains were all obtained from the same sample, sequenced in a study of CD8+ T cells in alopecia areata. After isolation, RNA underwent reverse transcription to generate cDNA as the sequencing template. This table comes from immunoSEQ multiplex PCR, and its TCRdb copy is limited to in-frame clones, with some not included. This sample has some 180,000 clones; over 55% occur once, and the top ten carry around 1.6%. Sequencing used CD4+ T cells sorted from blood, obtained at week 0. These receptors were obtained from a human donor with alopecia areata.

This clone was seen once. The V call is TRBV25-1, the J call TRBJ2-7; possibly TRBD1 or TRBD2 for D (5 bases each). Germline CDR1 is MGHDK and CDR2 is SYGVNS. V was pared by 6 bases and J by 2 bases, with 11 bases between. The CDR3 totals 13 residues. The CDR3 sequence: CASSKLGAYEQYF. The DNA of the CDR3 is TGTGCCAGCAGCAAACTGGGGGCCTACGAGCAGTACTTC.

This sequence joins TRBV29-1 and TRBJ2-2, with a weak D call TRBD2 (7 bases). The CDR3 runs to 14 residues. Germline V lookup: CDR1 SQVTM, CDR2 ANQGSEA. V was shortened by 5 bases and J by 0 bases, with 10 bases between the two germline ends. The CDR3 protein is CSVSGTTNTGELFF. CDR3 nucleotides: TGCAGCGTTAGCGGGACAACGAACACCGGGGAGCTGTTTTTT.

This clone was counted a single time. The chain has TRBV27 and TRBJ2-3; 10 bases line up with TRBD1. The J segment lost 8 bases and the V segment lost 5 bases, leaving 22 bases of the junction unmatched. The CDR3 is made up of 19 amino acids. Looked up from germline, CDR1 is MNHEY and CDR2 is SMNVEV (reference sequence). DNA of the CDR3: TGTGCCAGCAGTCCGCCGCGCCCCGCCGGGACAGGGGCAAGGCGTACGCAGTATTTT. This translates into CASSPPRPAGTGARRTQYF.

This chain joins TRBV29-1 and TRBJ1-2, with TRBD1 identical over 9 bases. The length of the CDR3 is 11 residues. The germline gives CDR1 SQVTM, CDR2 ANQGSEA. Trimming cost V 7 bases and J 6 bases; bases outside gene matches: 3. CDR3 DNA: TGCAGCGGAGGGGACAGGGATGGCTACACCTTC. Translation: CSGGDRDGYTF.

V usage is TRBV29-1 and J usage is TRBJ2-3; D may match TRBD1 or TRBD2 (6 bases each). The CDR3 contains 14 residues. CDR1 and CDR2 from the germline V gene are SQVTM and ANQGSEA. The V end lost 7 bases, the J end lost 3 bases, and 17 bases lay between the germline ends. Here the CDR3 DNA reads TGCAGCGCGGGGGCGGGGATTGGGACAGATACGCAGTATTTT. It yields the protein CSAGAGIGTDTQYF.

This clone was counted a few times. Other nucleotide sequences in the sample specify the same CDR3. DNA for the CDR3: TGCAGCGTTGTTGGCACTGAAGCTTTCTTT. Its protein product is CSVVGTEAFF. The chain employs TRBV29-1 and TRBJ1-1; D gene uncertain. Trimming stripped 4 bases from V and 4 bases from J, with 4 bases between. This CDR3 has 10 amino acids. The germline CDR1 and CDR2 sequences are SQVTM and ANQGSEA.

Comments on this clone: Other DNA sequences from this sample encode an identical CDR3 as well. V usage is TRBV29-1 and J usage is TRBJ1-6; D remains unclear. Germline CDR1 is SQVTM and CDR2 is ANQGSEA. V dropped 6 bases and J dropped 8 bases, with 11 bases sitting between them. This CDR3 contains 12 residues. This chain's CDR3 is CSVREGDSPLHF. CDR3 coding DNA: TGCAGCGTGCGGGAGGGCGATTCACCCCTCCACTTT. The full variable domain, its missing parts supplied by reference TRBV29-1 and TRBJ1-6, is SAVISQKPSRDICQRGTSLTIQCQVDSQVTMMFWYRQQPGQSLTLIATANQGSEATYESGFVIDKFPISRPNLTFSTLTVSNMSPEDSSIYLCSVREGDSPLHFGNGTRLTVT.

This chain uses TRBV30 with TRBJ2-1; possible D gene TRBD1, 6 bases. Germline assignment: CDR1 GTSNPN and CDR2 SVGIG (reference sequence). V was clipped by 0 bases and J by 6 bases, with 12 bases between them. The CDR3 has 14 amino acids. CDR3 bases: TGTGCCTGGAGTGTAGGAGGACAGTTCAATGAGCAGTTCTTC. This sequence encodes CAWSVGGQFNEQFF.

This clone was counted a few times. Within the sample, other DNA sequences also encode this same CDR3. The chain couples TRBV29-1 to TRBJ2-3, with a possible D match to TRBD2 (6 bases). Trimming shortened V by 6 bases and J by 2 bases, and 12 bases separated the two germline ends. The CDR3 contains 13 residues. Germline V gene sequence: CDR1 SQVTM, CDR2 ANQGSEA. The CDR3 sequence: CSVAGRNTDTQYF. The CDR3 DNA reads as TGCAGCGTCGCGGGGAGAAACACAGATACGCAGTATTTT.

J is TRBJ1-6 and V is TRBV30; D unclear. This CDR3 is 14 amino acids long. Germline assignment: CDR1 GTSNPN and CDR2 SVGIG (reference sequence). V lost 0 bases and J 4 bases, leaving 7 bases between the germline ends. The CDR3 DNA follows: TGTGCCTGGAGTGTGTCGGCTTATAATTCACCCCTCCACTTT. It translates to CAWSVSAYNSPLHF.

V and J are TRBV7-2 and TRBJ1-5; maybe TRBD1 (6 bases). Trimming took off 6 bases at V and 3 bases at J, with 9 bases between the two ends. The CDR3 loop spans 13 amino acids. The V gene's germline CDR1 is SGHTA and CDR2 FQGNSA. The CDR3 DNA reads TGTGCCAGCAGTTGGACAGCCAATCAGCCCCAGCATTTT. Its translation: CASSWTANQPQHF.

V is TRBV5-4 and J is TRBJ2-5, with D maybe TRBD2 (6 bases). Germline V gives CDR1 SGHNT, CDR2 YYREEE (reference sequence). The ends were cut back, 5 bases at V and 5 bases at J, with 25 bases in the middle. The CDR3 spans 17 residues. CDR3 residues: CASSSDPGVGYWETQYF. The CDR3 DNA follows: TGTGCCAGCAGTTCTGACCCGGGGGTGGGGTATTGGGAGACCCAGTACTTC. Complete variable domain (other parts from reference TRBV5-4 and TRBJ2-5): ETGVTQSPTHLIKTRGQQVTLRCSSQSGHNTVSWYQQALGQGPQFIFQYYREEENGRGNFPPRFSGLQFPNYSSELNVNALELDDSALYLCASSSDPGVGYWETQYFGPGTRLLVL.

The chain couples TRBV30 to TRBJ1-6; a possible D gene is TRBD1 (6 bases). Germline V CDR1 and CDR2: GTSNPN, SVGIG (reference sequence). Deletions cut 3 bases from V and 5 bases from J, with 14 bases between. This CDR3 region has 15 residues. The CDR3 loop is CAWRNLDSDNSPLHF. CDR3 DNA sequence: TGTGCCTGGAGGAACCTGGACAGTGATAATTCACCCCTCCACTTT.

The chain combines TRBV5-1 with TRBJ1-1; D gene uncertain. The CDR3 covers 15 residues. CDR1 and CDR2 (germline): SGHRS, YFSETQ. With 1 base removed from V and 0 bases from J, the gap between germline ends came to 10 bases. CDR3 in amino acids: CASSLHGPVNTEAFF. The CDR3 DNA is TGCGCCAGCAGCTTGCATGGCCCGGTGAACACTGAAGCTTTCTTT.

The chain combines TRBV29-1 with TRBJ1-2; D not resolved. CDR3 length: 12 residues. Germline assignment: CDR1 SQVTM and CDR2 ANQGSEA. Trimming removed 1 base at V and 6 bases at J, with 9 bases between. The CDR3 is CSVEVGGNGYTF. As DNA, the CDR3 is TGCAGCGTTGAAGTTGGTGGTAATGGCTACACCTTC.

The chain is built from TRBV30 and TRBJ2-6, with 12 bases fitting TRBD2. CDR1 and CDR2 from the germline V gene are GTSNPN and SVGIG (reference sequence). This CDR3 region has 14 residues. Trimming took 0 bases from V and 13 from J; bases not matched to a gene: 4. Here the CDR3 reads CAWSVGTSGLVLTF. CDR3 nucleotide sequence: TGTGCCTGGAGTGTAGGGACTAGCGGGTTGGTCCTGACTTTC.

The chain has TRBV5-1 and TRBJ2-1; 10 bases line up with TRBD2. Germline trimming cut 2 bases from V and 6 bases from J; bases unmatched to any gene: 5. The length of the CDR3 is 15 residues. Germline-derived CDR1 and CDR2 are SGHRS and YFSETQ. The chain's CDR3 is CASSLASGGSNEQFF. CDR3 nucleotide sequence: TGCGCCAGCAGCTTAGCTAGCGGGGGAAGCAATGAGCAGTTCTTC.

V usage is TRBV9 and J usage is TRBJ2-1, with 9 bases identical to TRBD1. CDR1 SGDLS and CDR2 YYNGEE come from the germline V gene. The V and J ends lost 3 bases and 4 bases, in that order; junction bases with no gene match: 8. The CDR3 totals 16 residues. Here the CDR3 reads CASSAGGQGFYNEQFF. DNA of the CDR3: TGTGCCAGCAGCGCGGGGGGACAGGGATTTTACAATGAGCAGTTCTTC. The full variable domain, in which reference TRBV9 and TRBJ2-1 provide the parts outside the CDR3, is DSGVTQTPKHLITATGQRVTLRCSPRSGDLSVYWYQQSLDQGLQFLIQYYNGEERAKGNILERFSAQQFPDLHSELNLSSLELGDSALYFCASSAGGQGFYNEQFFGPGTRLTVL.

The rearrangement joins TRBV30 to TRBJ1-1; D is unclear. V was cut by 1 base and J by 1 base, with 7 bases left in between. The CDR3 is made up of 13 amino acids. CDR1 and CDR2 from the germline V gene are GTSNPN and SVGIG (reference sequence). The CDR3 is CAWSGEANTEAFF. In DNA, the CDR3 is TGTGCCTGGAGTGGGGAAGCGAACACTGAAGCTTTCTTT.

The rearrangement joins TRBV27 to TRBJ2-7; maybe TRBD1 (5 bases). V gave up 0 bases and J gave up 4 bases, with 16 bases separating them. The CDR3 runs to 16 residues. The germline V gene has CDR1 MNHEY and CDR2 SMNVEV (reference sequence). This CDR3 reads CASSLSGQGSRYEQYF. CDR3 bases: TGTGCCAGCAGTTTATCTGGGCAGGGTTCCCGTTACGAGCAGTACTTC.

The chain uses TRBV2 and TRBJ2-7; TRBD1 matches at 9 bases. The V gene end was trimmed by 6 bases and the J gene end by 6 bases; junction bases not matched to a gene: 12. Germline-derived CDR1 and CDR2 are SNHLY and FYNNEI. This CDR3 contains 15 residues. In nucleotides, the CDR3 is TGTGCCAGCAGCCCTACCACCGGGACAGGGAGCGAGCAGTACTTC. It yields the protein CASSPTTGTGSEQYF.

J is TRBJ1-1 and V is TRBV30; no reliable D call. V was trimmed by 8 bases and J by 0 bases, leaving 16 bases between them. Germline CDR1 and CDR2: GTSNPN and SVGIG (reference sequence). The CDR3 has 14 residues. CDR3 coding DNA: TGTGCCGCGAGCCGAGTAGTCATGAACACTGAAGCTTTCTTT. Its translation is CAASRVVMNTEAFF.

The V call is TRBV11-3, the J call TRBJ2-1; D is unclear. The CDR3 spans 14 residues. V dropped 11 bases and J dropped 6 bases, with 20 bases sitting between them. Germline V CDR1 and CDR2: SGHNT, YENEEA. CDR3 nucleotides: TGTGCCTCACGTGGACGAGCCGAACGCAATGAGCAGTTCTTC. Its translation: CASRGRAERNEQFF.

In this sample, this clone turned up a few times. The gene calls are TRBV29-1 and TRBJ1-1; TRBD1 agrees at 9 bases. The CDR3 runs to 14 residues. CDR1 and CDR2 from the germline V gene are SQVTM and ANQGSEA. J lost 5 bases, V lost 7 bases, and 11 bases had no gene match. Written as DNA, the CDR3 is TGCAGCGCAACCCCCGGGACAGGGACGACTGAAGCTTTCTTT. This translates into CSATPGTGTTEAFF.

The chain has TRBV7-7 and TRBJ2-2; D is possibly TRBD2 (5 bases). CDR3 length: 16 amino acids. CDR1 and CDR2 (germline): SSHAT, FNYEAQ (reference sequence). Trimming took off 5 bases at V and 0 bases at J, with 13 bases between the two ends. The CDR3 coding sequence is TGTGCCAGCAGCGCATCCGGGAAACCGAACACCGGGGAGCTGTTTTTT. Translation gives CASSASGKPNTGELFF.

This clone has just a few counts. This CDR3 is also generated by other DNA sequences in the sample. The CDR3 loop reads CASSSSGGTYNEQFF. CDR3 bases: TGCGCCAGCAGCTCTAGCGGGGGGACGTACAATGAGCAGTTCTTC. The chain uses TRBV5-1 and TRBJ2-1, with 11 bases aligning to TRBD2. CDR1 SGHRS and CDR2 YFSETQ come from the germline V gene. V lost 3 bases to trimming and J lost 4 bases; unmatched junction nucleotides: 3. The CDR3 is made up of 15 amino acids.